Included here is one TCR beta chain sequence, with context. As yet, its antigen is unknown. Method: immunoSEQ multiplex PCR; TCRdb's copy keeps in-frame clones and lacks some. Among some 2 million clones listed, 95% were seen once. This sample is part of a study of shared clonotypes between healthy human individuals. The study's findings and limits: Richness estimates generally favored naive over memory subsets.

V was pared by 4 bases and J by 5 bases, with 8 bases of the junction left unmatched. The CDR3 is made up of 16 amino acids. Germline CDR1 and CDR2: GTSNPN and SVGIG (reference sequence). The sequence was obtained from a man in his late teens or twenties in good health. Material for sequencing was naive CD4+ T cells sorted from blood. Subset reported: CD45RA+ positively selected. The chain carries TRBV30 and TRBJ2-1, with TRBD2 matching 13 bases. CDR3 DNA sequence: TGTGCCTGGAAACGTCCACTAGCGGGAGGGGACAATGAGCAGTTCTTC. Protein sequence: CAWKRPLAGGDNEQFF.